A selection of T cell receptor beta chains follows, all from one sample in a study of cytomegalovirus exposure and HLA in healthy donors. Generated by immunoSEQ multiplex PCR, the TCRdb table keeps only in-frame clones and is missing some. The table records around 60,000 clones, roughly 94% of them present only once. Sequenced: PBMCs. All receptors derive from a woman aged 18-29 years in good health and CMV-seronegative. The CDR3 runs from the conserved cysteine through the conserved F or W. Each record gives: D gene, V gene, J gene, clone size, CDR3 protein, CDR3 DNA. D genes are given only for firm matches. The size entry is marked missing in some rows and otherwise reads once, few, many or a size class.

TRBD1	TRBV15	TRBJ1-2	.	CATSRGDRGYGYTF	TGTGCCACCAGCAGGGGGGACAGGGGCTATGGCTACACCTTC
TRBD1	TRBV7-9	TRBJ2-3	.	CASNTLPWTGGLDTQYF	TGTGCCAGCAACACGCTGCCCTGGACAGGGGGCTTGGATACGCAGTATTTT
.	TRBV6-5	TRBJ1-3	.	CASRQTGGNTIYF	TGTGCCAGCAGGCAAACAGGGGGAAACACCATATATTTT
TRBD2	TRBV6-5	TRBJ2-3	.	CASSYSASGKEDTQYF	TGTGCCAGCAGTTACTCGGCCAGCGGGAAGGAAGATACGCAGTATTTT
.	TRBV5-6	TRBJ1-1	.	CASSLWTEYTEAFF	TGTGCCAGCAGCCTTTGGACAGAATACACTGAAGCTTTCTTT
TRBD2	TRBV15	TRBJ2-7	few	CATSRSTSGRAAEQYF	TGTGCCACCAGCAGGTCGACTAGCGGGAGGGCCGCCGAGCAGTACTTC
TRBD2	TRBV29-1	TRBJ2-5	.	CSDTNMGEGTQYF	TGCAGCGACACAAACATGGGGGAGGGGACCCAGTACTTC
.	TRBV6-1	TRBJ1-6	.	CASSIGNNSPLHF	TGTGCCAGCAGTATCGGGAACAATTCACCCCTCCACTTT
.	TRBV18	TRBJ1-4	once	CASSRGMEASEKLFF	TGTGCCAGCTCCCGAGGTATGGAGGCTTCGGAAAAACTGTTTTTT
.	TRBV7-3	TRBJ2-3	once	CASNLGGADTQYF	TGTGCCAGCAATTTAGGGGGGGCAGATACGCAGTATTTT
.	TRBV29-1	TRBJ1-2	.	CSVERYYGYTF	TGCAGCGTTGAGAGATACTATGGCTACACCTTC
.	TRBV7-9	TRBJ2-3	.	CASTWSFLDTQYF	TGTGCCAGCACCTGGAGTTTCCTAGATACGCAGTATTTT
.	TRBV27	TRBJ2-7	.	CASSFTGSYEQYF	TGTGCCAGCAGTTTTACGGGTTCCTACGAGCAGTACTTC
TRBD2	TRBV7-9	TRBJ2-1	.	CASSLSLAGVNEQFF	TGTGCCAGCAGCTTAAGTCTAGCGGGAGTGAATGAGCAGTTCTTC
.	TRBV4-2	TRBJ2-5	few	CASSQDVGGTQYF	TGTGCCAGCAGCCAAGATGTTGGGGGCACCCAGTACTTC
.	TRBV7-8	TRBJ1-1	.	CASSLVSPTEAFF	TGTGCCAGCAGCTTAGTATCCCCTACTGAAGCTTTCTTT